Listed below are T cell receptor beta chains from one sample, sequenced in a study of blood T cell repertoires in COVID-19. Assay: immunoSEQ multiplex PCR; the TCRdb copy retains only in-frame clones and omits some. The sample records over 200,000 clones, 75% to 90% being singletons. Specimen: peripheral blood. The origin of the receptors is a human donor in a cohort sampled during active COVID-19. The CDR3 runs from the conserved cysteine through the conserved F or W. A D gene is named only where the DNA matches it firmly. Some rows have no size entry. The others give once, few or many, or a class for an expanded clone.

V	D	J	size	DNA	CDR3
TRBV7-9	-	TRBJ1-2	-	TGTGCCAGCAGCCCCGAGGTTAACTATGGCTACACCTTC	CASSPEVNYGYTF
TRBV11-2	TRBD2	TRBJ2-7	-	TGTGCCAGCAGCTTAAGGCGTTCGGCGGGAGGTAGCCACGAGCAGTACTTC	CASSLRRSAGGSHEQYF
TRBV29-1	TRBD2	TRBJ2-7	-	TGCAGCTGTACAACGGGACTAGCGGGAGTATACGAGCAGTACTTC	CSCTTGLAGVYEQYF
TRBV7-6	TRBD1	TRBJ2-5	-	TGTGCCAGCAGCCACCTAGACAGGGAGACAGAGACCCAGTACTTC	CASSHLDRETETQYF
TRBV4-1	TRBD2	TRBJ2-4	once	TGCGCCAGCAGCCGTTCGGGGGGGGAAGGGAACATTCAGTACTTC	CASSRSGGEGNIQYF
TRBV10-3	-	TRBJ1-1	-	TGTGCCATCAGTGAATTTGGACTGATGAACACTGAAGCTTTCTTT	CAISEFGLMNTEAFF
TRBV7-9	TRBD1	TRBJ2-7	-	TGTGCCAGCAGCCCTCGGGACAGACTCTACGAGCAGTACTTC	CASSPRDRLYEQYF
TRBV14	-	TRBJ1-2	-	TGTGCCAGCAGCCAAGATAGCATGTTCTATGGCTACACCTTC	CASSQDSMFYGYTF
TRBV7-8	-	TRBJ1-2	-	TGTGCCAGCAGCTTAAGGGCAGGGGCACTTGATGGCTACACCTTC	CASSLRAGALDGYTF
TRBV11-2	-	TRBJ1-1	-	TGTGCCAGCAGCTTAGAAGAGGGTATGAACACTGAAGCTTTCTTT	CASSLEEGMNTEAFF
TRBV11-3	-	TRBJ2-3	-	TGTGCCAGCAGCTTAGATAGTACAGGCGCAAGCACAGATACGCAGTATTTT	CASSLDSTGASTDTQYF
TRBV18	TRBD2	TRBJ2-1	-	TGTGCCAGCTCCTCAGGGGCGACTAGCGGGACCACTACATTCTACAATGAGCAGTTCTTC	CASSSGATSGTTTFYNEQFF
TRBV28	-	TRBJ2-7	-	TGTGCCAGCAGTTTGACAGGTGGTCCGCACTTC	CASSLTGGPHF
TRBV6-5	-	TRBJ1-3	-	TGTGCCAGCAGTTCAGGGCAGGGGATTGGAAACACCATATATTTT	CASSSGQGIGNTIYF
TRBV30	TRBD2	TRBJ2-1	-	TGTGCCTGGAGTGTGAGTAGCGGGTGGTTTAAGAAGTTCTTC	CAWSVSSGWFKKFF
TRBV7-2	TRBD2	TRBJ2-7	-	TGTGCCAGCAGCTCGGGACTAGTCTCCTACGAGCAGTACTTC	CASSSGLVSYEQYF
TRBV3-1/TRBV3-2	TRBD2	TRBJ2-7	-	TGTGCCAGCAGCCAAAGGCTAGCGGGAGTTGAGCAGTACTTC	CASSQRLAGVEQYF
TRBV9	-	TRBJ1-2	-	TGTGCCAGCAGCGCCACGGGGTTGGATTATGGCTACACCTTC	CASSATGLDYGYTF
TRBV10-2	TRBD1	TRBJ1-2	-	TGCGCCAGCAGTGGGACAGGGGACTATGGCTACACCTTC	CASSGTGDYGYTF
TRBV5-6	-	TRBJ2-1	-	TGTGCCAGCAGTAATAGCTATGAGCAGTTCTTC	CASSNSYEQFF
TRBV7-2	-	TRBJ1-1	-	TGTGCCAGCAGCGTACAGGGGAACACTGAAGCTTTCTTT	CASSVQGNTEAFF
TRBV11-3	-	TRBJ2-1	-	TGTGCCAGCAGCTTTAGCAATACTGAGCAGTTCTTC	CASSFSNTEQFF
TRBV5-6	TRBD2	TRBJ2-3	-	TGTGCCAGCAGCAAACCGGGACTAGGAACAGATACGCAGTATTTT	CASSKPGLGTDTQYF
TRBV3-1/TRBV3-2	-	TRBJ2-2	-	TGTGCCAGCACCCTTGGGGGGAGAGACACCGGGGAGCTGTTTTTT	CASTLGGRDTGELFF
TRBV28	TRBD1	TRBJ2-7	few	TGTGCCAGCAGTGGGGGGACAGGAGTAGCCTACGAGCAGTACTTC	CASSGGTGVAYEQYF
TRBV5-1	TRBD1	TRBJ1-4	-	TGCGCCAGCAGCTCCGGGACAGGCCCTAATGAAAAACTGTTTTTT	CASSSGTGPNEKLFF
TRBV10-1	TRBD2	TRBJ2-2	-	TGCGCCAGCAGTCTTAGCGGGAGGGCCTTCACCGGGGAGCTGTTTTTT	CASSLSGRAFTGELFF
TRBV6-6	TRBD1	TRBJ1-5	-	TGTGCCAGCCTACAGGGGGCGGCCTCCTCACCCCAGCATTTT	CASLQGAASSPQHF
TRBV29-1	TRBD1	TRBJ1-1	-	TGCAGCGTTGAACGGCCAGGGGGCGAAAAAAAGAACACTGAAGCTTTCTTT	CSVERPGGEKKNTEAFF
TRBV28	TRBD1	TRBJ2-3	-	TGTGCCAGCAACCTACAGGGGACCACAGATACGCAGTATTTT	CASNLQGTTDTQYF
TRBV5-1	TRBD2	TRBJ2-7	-	TGCGCCAGCAGCTTGGGGGCCCTAGCGGGAGGGCTAGCGGAGCAGTACTTC	CASSLGALAGGLAEQYF
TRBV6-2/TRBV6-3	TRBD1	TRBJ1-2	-	TGTGCCAGCAGCCCGACAGGGGACTATGGCTACACCTTC	CASSPTGDYGYTF
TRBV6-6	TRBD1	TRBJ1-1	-	TGTGCCAGCATCATTTCACAGGGGAAGAACACTGAAGCTTTCTTT	CASIISQGKNTEAFF
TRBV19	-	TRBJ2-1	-	TGTGCCAGTATTGGGCTCAGGTACAATGAGCAGTTCTTC	CASIGLRYNEQFF
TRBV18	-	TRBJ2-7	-	TGTGCCAGCTCACCACTCGGCGGGGAGAACGAGCAGTACTTC	CASSPLGGENEQYF
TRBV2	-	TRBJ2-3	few	TGTGCCAGCAGTGAACTGGGGGCGCAGATCACAGATACGCAGTATTTT	CASSELGAQITDTQYF
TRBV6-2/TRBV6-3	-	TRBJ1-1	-	TGTGCCAGCAGTCTAGGACACTCGAACACTGAAGCTTTCTTT	CASSLGHSNTEAFF
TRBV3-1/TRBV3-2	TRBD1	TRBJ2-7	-	TGTGCCAGCAGCCAAGCCGGGACAGGGAAAAGCTACGAGCAGTACTTC	CASSQAGTGKSYEQYF
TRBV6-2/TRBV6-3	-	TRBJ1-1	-	TGTGCCAGCAGTTACGACCGGGGGGGAAAAGCTTTCTTT	CASSYDRGGKAFF
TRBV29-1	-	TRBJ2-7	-	TGCAGCGTTGTTGGGGGGAGCTACGAGCAGTACTTC	CSVVGGSYEQYF
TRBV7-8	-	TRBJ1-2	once	TGTGCCAGCAGCGACGGACAGTACGGCATGGGCTACACCTTC	CASSDGQYGMGYTF
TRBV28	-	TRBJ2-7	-	TGTGCCAGCAGGGGAGACAGGCTTACCTACGAGCAGTACTTC	CASRGDRLTYEQYF